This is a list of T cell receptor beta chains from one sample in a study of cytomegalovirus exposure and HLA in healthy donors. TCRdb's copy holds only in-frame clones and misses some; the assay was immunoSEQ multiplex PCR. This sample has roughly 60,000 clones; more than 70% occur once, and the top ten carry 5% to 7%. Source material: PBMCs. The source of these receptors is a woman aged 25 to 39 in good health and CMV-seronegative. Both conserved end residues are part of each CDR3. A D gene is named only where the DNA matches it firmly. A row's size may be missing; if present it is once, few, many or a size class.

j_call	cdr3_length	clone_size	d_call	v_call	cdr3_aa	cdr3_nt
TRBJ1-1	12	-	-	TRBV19	CASSPTGYEAFF	TGTGCCAGTAGCCCGACTGGGTATGAAGCTTTCTTT
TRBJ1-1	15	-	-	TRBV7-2	CASSLQRRATTEAFF	TGTGCCAGCAGCTTACAGAGGAGGGCAACGACTGAAGCTTTCTTT
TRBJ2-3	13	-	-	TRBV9	CASSKGHTDTQYF	TGTGCCAGCAGCAAAGGACACACAGATACGCAGTATTTT
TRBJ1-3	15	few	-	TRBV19	CASTLGLLSGNTIYF	TGTGCCAGTACCCTGGGACTTCTCTCTGGAAACACCATATATTTT
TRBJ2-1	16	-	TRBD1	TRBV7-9	CASRPAPTGWGNEQFF	TGTGCCAGCAGACCAGCCCCGACAGGGTGGGGCAATGAGCAGTTCTTC
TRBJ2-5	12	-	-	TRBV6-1	CASFPQSGEQYF	TGTGCCAGCTTCCCCCAGTCGGGGGAGCAGTACTTC
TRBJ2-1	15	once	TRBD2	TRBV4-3	CASSQLAGGMNEQFF	TGCGCCAGCAGCCAGCTAGCGGGAGGAATGAATGAGCAGTTCTTC
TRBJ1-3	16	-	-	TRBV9	CASSVGNRNSGNTIYF	TGTGCCAGCAGCGTAGGGAACAGAAACTCTGGAAACACCATATATTTT
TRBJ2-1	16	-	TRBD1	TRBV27	CASSFLQGAGRGEQFF	TGTGCCAGCAGTTTCCTACAGGGGGCCGGGAGAGGTGAGCAGTTCTTC
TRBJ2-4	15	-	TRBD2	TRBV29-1	CSVTPRGGPKNIQYF	TGCAGCGTTACGCCTCGGGGGGGCCCCAAAAACATTCAGTACTTC
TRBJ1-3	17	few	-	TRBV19	CASSPPPTVLSGNTIYF	TGTGCCAGTAGTCCTCCGCCGACAGTACTCTCTGGAAACACCATATATTTT
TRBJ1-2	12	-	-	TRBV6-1	CASSVQGTGYTF	TGTGCCAGCAGTGTTCAGGGGACTGGCTACACCTTC
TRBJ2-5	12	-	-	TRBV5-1	CASSLTLRDQYF	TGCGCCAGCAGCTTGACGTTAAGAGACCAGTACTTC
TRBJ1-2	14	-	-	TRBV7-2	CASSYTTGYYGYTF	TGTGCCAGCAGCTATACTACAGGGTACTATGGCTACACCTTC
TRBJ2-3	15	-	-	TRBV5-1	CASSLDRTTTDTQYF	TGCGCCAGCAGCTTGGACAGAACCACCACAGATACGCAGTATTTT
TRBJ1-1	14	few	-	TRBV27	CASSPLFGGDEAFF	TGTGCCAGCAGTCCTCTTTTCGGGGGGGATGAAGCTTTCTTT
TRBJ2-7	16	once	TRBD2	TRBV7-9	CASSLLSSGMSYEQYF	TGTGCCAGCAGCTTACTCTCTAGCGGGATGTCCTACGAGCAGTACTTC
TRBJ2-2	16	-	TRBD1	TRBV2	CASSEYRGLDTGELFF	TGTGCCAGCAGTGAATACAGGGGGCTGGACACCGGGGAGCTGTTTTTT
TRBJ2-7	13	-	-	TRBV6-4	CASSDLPRDEQYF	TGTGCCAGCAGTGACCTTCCGAGGGACGAGCAGTACTTC
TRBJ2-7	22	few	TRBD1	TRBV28	CASSTRSRRAGGASVQPREQYF	TGTGCCAGCAGCACAAGGAGCAGAAGGGCAGGGGGCGCTTCGGTGCAGCCCCGCGAGCAGTACTTC
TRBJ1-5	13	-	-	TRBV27	CARTGGLKQPQHF	TGTGCCAGGACGGGGGGCCTGAAACAGCCCCAGCATTTT
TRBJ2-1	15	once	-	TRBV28	CASRLAEGSYNEQFF	TGTGCCAGCAGATTAGCGGAGGGCTCCTACAATGAGCAGTTCTTC
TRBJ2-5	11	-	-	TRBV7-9	CASSLYREQYF	TGTGCCAGCAGCTTATATCGGGAGCAGTACTTC
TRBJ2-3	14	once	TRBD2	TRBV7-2	CASSFRTSGDTQYF	TGTGCCAGCAGCTTTAGGACTAGCGGCGATACGCAGTATTTT
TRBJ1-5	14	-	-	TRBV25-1	CASSPGGSNQPQHF	TGTGCCAGCAGCCCTGGGGGCAGCAATCAGCCCCAGCATTTT
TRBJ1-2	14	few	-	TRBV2	CASSEVSGYYGYTF	TGTGCCAGCAGTGAAGTATCCGGGTACTATGGCTACACCTTC
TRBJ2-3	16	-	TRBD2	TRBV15	CATSSGLAGPTDTQYF	TGTGCCACCAGCAGTGGACTAGCTGGACCCACAGATACGCAGTATTTT
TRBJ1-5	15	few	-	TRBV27	CASSLSGQANQPQHF	TGTGCCAGCAGTTTATCTGGCCAGGCCAATCAGCCCCAGCATTTT
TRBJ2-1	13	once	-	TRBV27	CASSFRQGYEQFF	TGTGCCAGCAGTTTTAGGCAGGGCTATGAGCAGTTCTTC
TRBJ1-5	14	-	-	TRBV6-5	CASSSGVGNQPQHF	TGTGCCAGCAGTTCAGGGGTAGGCAATCAGCCCCAGCATTTT
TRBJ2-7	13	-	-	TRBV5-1	CASSPREGGEQYF	TGCGCCAGCAGTCCCAGAGAGGGTGGGGAGCAGTACTTC
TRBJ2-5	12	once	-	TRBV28	CASSQYEETQYF	TGTGCCAGCAGCCAATATGAGGAAACCCAGTACTTC
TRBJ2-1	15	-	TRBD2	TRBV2	CASSEGLAASNEQFF	TGTGCCAGCAGTGAAGGGCTAGCGGCAAGCAATGAGCAGTTCTTC
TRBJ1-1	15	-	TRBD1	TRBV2	CASSEADRGRAEAFF	TGTGCCAGCAGTGAAGCCGACAGGGGAAGGGCTGAAGCTTTCTTT
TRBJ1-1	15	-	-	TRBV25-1	CASSSQSYGGQEAFF	TGTGCCAGCAGTTCCCAGAGTTACGGTGGGCAAGAAGCTTTCTTT
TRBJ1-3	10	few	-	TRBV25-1	CAIGGTTIYF	TGTGCCATTGGAGGGACCACCATATATTTT
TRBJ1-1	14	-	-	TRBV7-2	CASSLVQFYTEAFF	TGTGCCAGCAGCTTAGTACAGTTTTACACTGAAGCTTTCTTT
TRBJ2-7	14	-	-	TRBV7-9	CASSLEGRIYEQYF	TGTGCCAGCAGCCTAGAGGGGCGGATCTACGAGCAGTACTTC
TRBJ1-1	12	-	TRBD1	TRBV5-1	CASSSQGGGAFF	TGCGCCAGCAGCTCACAGGGGGGGGGCGCTTTCTTT
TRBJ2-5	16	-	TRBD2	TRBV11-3	CASSLGLSGSGETQYF	TGTGCCAGCAGCTTAGGTCTGAGCGGGAGTGGAGAGACCCAGTACTTC
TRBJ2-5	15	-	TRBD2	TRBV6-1	CASRTSGLLGETQYF	TGTGCCAGCAGGACTAGCGGCCTATTGGGGGAGACCCAGTACTTC
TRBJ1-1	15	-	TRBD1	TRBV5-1	CASSRLGTENTEAFF	TGCGCCAGCAGTCGTCTAGGGACAGAGAACACTGAAGCTTTCTTT
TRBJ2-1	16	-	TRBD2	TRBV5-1	CASSLTGLAAYNEQFF	TGCGCCAGCAGCTTGACGGGACTAGCGGCGTACAATGAGCAGTTCTTC
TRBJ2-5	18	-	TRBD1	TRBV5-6	CASSLDISGTGGFKTQYF	TGTGCCAGCAGCTTGGATATCTCCGGGACAGGGGGTTTTAAGACCCAGTACTTC
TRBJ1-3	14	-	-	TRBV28	CASSRRQPINTIYF	TGTGCCAGCAGCCGGCGACAGCCAATAAACACCATATATTTT
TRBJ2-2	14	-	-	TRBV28	CASSFRLGHGELFF	TGTGCCAGCAGTTTCAGGCTCGGCCACGGGGAGCTGTTTTTT
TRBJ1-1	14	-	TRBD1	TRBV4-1	CASSQVTGGSEAFF	TGCGCCAGCAGCCAAGTGACAGGGGGAAGTGAAGCTTTCTTT
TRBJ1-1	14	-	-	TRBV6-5	CASTYEGANTEAFF	TGTGCCAGCACCTACGAGGGCGCGAACACTGAAGCTTTCTTT